What follows are 19 T cell receptor beta chains derived from one specimen sequenced in a study of T cells in localized non-small cell lung cancer. The assay was immunoSEQ multiplex PCR, and TCRdb's table has in-frame clones only and misses some. The table lists some 890 clones, roughly 21% of them singletons. This specimen was normal lung tissue next to the tumor, taken before any cancer treatment. These TCRs come from a woman aged 40 to 75 with stage II lung adenocarcinoma.

This clone was recorded a few times. CDR3 DNA sequence: TGTGCCAGCAGTGAATACAGATCGACGGGTGGCTACACCTTC. Translating it yields CASSEYRSTGGYTF. The chain uses TRBV25-1 and TRBJ1-2; no firm D call. Germline V lookup: CDR1 MGHDK, CDR2 SYGVNS. V was cut by 0 bases and J by 7 bases, with 12 bases left in between. CDR3 size: 14 residues.

The rearrangement joins TRBV5-1 to TRBJ1-4, with TRBD1 matching 7 bases. From germline, CDR1 is SGHRS and CDR2 YFSETQ. CDR3 size: 16 residues. V dropped 0 bases and J dropped 7; count of bases not matched to a gene: 9. The CDR3 loop reads CASSLAGRTGSEKLFF. In DNA, the CDR3 is TGCGCCAGCAGCTTGGCGGGGCGGACAGGTAGTGAAAAACTGTTTTTT. Drawing the rest from reference TRBV5-1 and TRBJ1-4, the complete variable domain is KAGVTQTPRYLIKTRGQQVTLSCSPISGHRSVSWYQQTPGQGLQFLFEYFSETQRNKGNFPGRFSGRQFSNSRSEMNVSTLELGDSALYLCASSLAGRTGSEKLFFGSGTQLSVL.

The V gene is TRBV23-1, the J gene TRBJ2-2; D is unresolved. TRBV23-1 belongs to the ORF category, with a function that is uncertain. The V end was cut by 6 bases, the J end by 6 bases, with 11 bases between. The CDR3 runs to 13 residues. The CDR3 DNA sequence: TGCGCCAGCAGCTTAGCTTGGTCCGGGGAGCTGTTTTTT. Its protein product is CASSLAWSGELFF.

Within the sample, this clone is hyperexpanded. This sequence joins TRBV6-8 and TRBJ1-1, with unresolved D. Germline V gives CDR1 MNHGY, CDR2 SAAAGT. V was trimmed by 0 bases and J by 4 bases, leaving 6 bases between them. This CDR3 has 13 amino acids. This CDR3 reads CASSYSQTTEAFF. The DNA of the CDR3 is TGTGCCAGCAGTTACTCGCAAACCACTGAAGCTTTCTTT.

This clone was counted only a few times. V and J are TRBV18 and TRBJ2-1; 8 positions agree with TRBD2. Germline V gene sequence: CDR1 KGHSH, CDR2 LQKENI. The CDR3 sequence is 17 residues long. V was pared by 1 base and J by 0 bases, with 5 bases of the junction left unmatched. The CDR3 DNA follows: TGTGCCAGCTCACCACTCCTAGCGGGCAGCTCCTACAATGAGCAGTTCTTC. It specifies CASSPLLAGSSYNEQFF.

The CDR3 bases are TGTGCCAGCAGCTCCCCGACTAGCAGAGAGACCCAGTACTTC. Translating it yields CASSSPTSRETQYF. This chain links TRBV11-3 with TRBJ2-5; 7 bases are shared with TRBD2. V dropped 4 bases and J dropped 4; count of bases not matched to a gene: 6. The CDR3 loop spans 14 amino acids. Germline assignment: CDR1 SGHNT and CDR2 YENEEA.

The chain uses TRBV11-3 and TRBJ2-6; D perhaps matches TRBD1 (6 bases). The germline gives CDR1 SGHNT, CDR2 YENEEA. V gave up 4 bases and J gave up 0 bases, with 10 bases separating them. The CDR3 totals 16 residues. The CDR3 nucleotides are TGTGCCAGCAGCTCCAAACAGGGCTCTGGGGCCAACGTCCTGACTTTC. This encodes CASSSKQGSGANVLTF.

A few counts support this clone. V is TRBV11-3 and J is TRBJ2-4, with D maybe TRBD2 (5 bases). Germline V lookup: CDR1 SGHNT, CDR2 YENEEA. The CDR3 totals 15 residues. Deletions cut 5 bases from V and 6 bases from J, with 17 bases between. The CDR3 reads CASSPLERWGNIQYF. The CDR3, as DNA: TGTGCCAGCAGCCCGTTGGAGCGGTGGGGAAACATTCAGTACTTC.

This chain uses TRBV21-1 with TRBJ1-1. TRBV21-1 is flagged as a pseudogene. The CDR3 has 12 residues. The CDR3 DNA is TGTGCCAGCAGCGCCTTGGTCACTGAAGCTTTCTTT. Translated: CASSALVTEAFF.

This clone was seen only a few times. This rearrangement joins TRBV6-8 to TRBJ2-1; 9 bases line up with TRBD2. With V trimmed by 6 bases and J by 10 bases, 16 bases remained unmatched. CDR3 length: 16 residues. Germline CDR1 and CDR2: MNHGY and SAAAGT. CDR3 nucleotides: TGTGCCAGCAGCCCATCCGGGACTAGCTGGGTGCGGGAGCAGTTCTTC. Translated: CASSPSGTSWVREQFF.

This clone was counted only a few times. The V call is TRBV9, the J call TRBJ2-3; tentatively, D is TRBD2 (6 bases). CDR1 and CDR2 from the germline V gene are SGDLS and YYNGEE. The V gene lost 3 bases and the J gene lost 6 bases, with 17 bases spanning the gap. The CDR3 totals 15 residues. The CDR3 DNA is TGTGCCAGCAGCGGGGGAGGCCTCCAGGAGGATACGCAGTATTTT. It translates to CASSGGGLQEDTQYF.

There are a few counts of this clone. The CDR3 here is CASSRPVGENNEQFF. CDR3 DNA: TGTGCCAGCAGTCGACCAGTGGGGGAAAACAATGAGCAGTTCTTC. The rearrangement joins TRBV28 to TRBJ2-1; D possibly uses TRBD1 or TRBD2 (5 bases each). The V and J ends lost 5 bases and 5 bases respectively, with 16 bases between them. This CDR3 is built from 15 residues. Germline-derived CDR1 and CDR2 are MDHEN and SYDVKM. The entire variable domain, with the rest obtained from reference TRBV28 and TRBJ2-1, is as follows: DVKVTQSSRYLVKRTGEKVFLECVQDMDHENMFWYRQDPGLGLRLIYFSYDVKMKEKGDIPEGYSVSREKKERFSLILESASTNQTSMYLCASSRPVGENNEQFFGPGTRLTVL.

The chain employs TRBV19 and TRBJ2-3, with D perhaps matching TRBD1 or TRBD2 (5 bases each). Per the germline V gene, CDR1 is LNHDA and CDR2 is SQIVND (reference sequence). This CDR3 spans 15 amino acids. Trimming took off 3 bases at V and 2 bases at J, with 12 bases between the two ends. In nucleotides, the CDR3 is TGTGCCAGTAGTATTTCGAGGGACCCCACAGATACGCAGTATTTT. As protein: CASSISRDPTDTQYF. The full variable domain, in which reference TRBV19 and TRBJ2-3 provide the parts outside the CDR3, is DGGITQSPKYLFRKEGQNVTLSCEQNLNHDAMYWYRQDPGQGLRLIYYSQIVNDFQKGDIAEGYSVSREKKESFPLTVTSAQKNPTAFYLCASSISRDPTDTQYFGPGTRLTVL.

This clone appeared a few times. V gene TRBV19 combines with J gene TRBJ2-2; D gene uncertain. In germline, CDR1 is LNHDA, CDR2 SQIVND (reference sequence). This CDR3 is built from 15 residues. V lost 6 bases to trimming and J lost 5 bases, with 16 bases between them. CDR3 in DNA: TGTGCCAGTAGCTTAACGGGCCTATTGACCGGGGAGCTGTTTTTT. It specifies CASSLTGLLTGELFF.

This chain connects TRBV18 to TRBJ2-3; D is uncertain. There are 14 residues in the CDR3. Looked up from germline, CDR1 is KGHSH and CDR2 is LQKENI. The V gene lost 2 bases and the J gene lost 0 bases, with 6 bases spanning the gap. The CDR3 reads CASSPNYSTDTQYF. Written as DNA, the CDR3 is TGTGCCAGCTCACCAAATTATAGCACAGATACGCAGTATTTT.

The chain combines TRBV19 with TRBJ2-3; TRBD2 matches at 11 bases. Per the germline V gene, CDR1 is LNHDA and CDR2 is SQIVND (reference sequence). V shed 3 bases and J 3 bases; nucleotides not matched to a gene: 8. This CDR3 is 17 amino acids long. The CDR3 DNA reads TGTGCCAGTAGTATGGGTCTAGCGGGAGGCTCAACAGATACGCAGTATTTT. Its protein is CASSMGLAGGSTDTQYF.

The chain links TRBV19 to TRBJ1-2, with 8 bases lining up with TRBD1. The germline gives CDR1 LNHDA, CDR2 SQIVND (reference sequence). The junction had 10 bases not matched to a gene; V was cut back by 10 bases and J by 0 bases. CDR3 size: 15 residues. The chain's CDR3 is CATAEDRGSNYGYTF. In DNA form, the CDR3 reads TGTGCCACCGCCGAAGACAGGGGATCTAACTATGGCTACACCTTC.

This clone was found a few times. This sequence joins TRBV7-8 and TRBJ2-7, with TRBD1 identical over 8 bases. The germline CDR1 and CDR2 sequences are SGHVS and FQNEAQ. CDR3 length: 13 amino acids. Unmatched junction bases numbered 1, after V lost 3 bases and J lost 3 bases. The CDR3 DNA follows: TGTGCCAGCAGCTTTGGGACAGGCTACGAGCAGTACTTC. This codes for CASSFGTGYEQYF.

The CDR3 region is CASGPGQGLEKLFF. As DNA, the CDR3 is TGTGCCAGCGGTCCGGGACAGGGGCTGGAAAAACTGTTTTTT. V and J are TRBV9 and TRBJ1-4; 10 bases fit TRBD1. Looked up from germline, CDR1 is SGDLS and CDR2 is YYNGEE. The CDR3 has 14 amino acids. The V and J ends lost 7 bases and 8 bases, in that order; junction bases with no gene match: 8.